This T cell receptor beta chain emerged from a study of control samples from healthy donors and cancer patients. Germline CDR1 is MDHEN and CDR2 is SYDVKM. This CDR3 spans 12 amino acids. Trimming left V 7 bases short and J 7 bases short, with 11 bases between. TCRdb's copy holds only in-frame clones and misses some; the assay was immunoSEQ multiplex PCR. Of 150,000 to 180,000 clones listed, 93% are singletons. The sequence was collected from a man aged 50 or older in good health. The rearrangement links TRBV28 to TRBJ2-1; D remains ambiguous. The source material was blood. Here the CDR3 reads CASTTPTNEQFF. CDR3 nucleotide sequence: TGTGCCAGCACGACCCCTACTAATGAGCAGTTCTTC.